What follows are 14 T cell receptor beta chains derived from one specimen sequenced in a study of CD8+ T cells in alopecia areata. It was cDNA, reverse transcribed from extracted RNA, that served as the sequencing template. The method was immunoSEQ multiplex PCR; TCRdb's version includes in-frame clones alone and lacks a portion of them. Here the sample spans roughly 130,000 clones, roughly 61% being singletons. Sample: CD4+ T cells sorted from blood, taken at week 0. These receptors were collected from a human donor with alopecia areata.

This clone was found once. The CDR3 DNA is TGTGCCAGCAGTGAAGTGCGACTAGCGGGAGGCAATGAGCAGTTCTTC. Protein: CASSEVRLAGGNEQFF. The rearrangement joins TRBV2 to TRBJ2-1, with 13 bases lining up with TRBD2. CDR3 size: 16 residues. Trimming at V came to 1 base and at J to 6 bases, leaving 3 bases not matched to a gene. Germline CDR1 is SNHLY and CDR2 is FYNNEI.

The gene calls are TRBV4-2 and TRBJ1-3; D is unclear. This CDR3 has 14 residues. V gave up 1 base and J gave up 4 bases, with 8 bases separating them. Germline V lookup: CDR1 LGHNA, CDR2 YNFKEQ. The CDR3 here is CASSQAGEGNTIYF. The DNA of the CDR3 is TGTGCCAGCAGCCAAGCCGGAGAAGGAAACACCATATATTTT.

The rearrangement links TRBV7-2 to TRBJ1-2; D is uncertain. V lost 2 bases to trimming and J lost 8 bases, with 12 bases between them. The CDR3 spans 13 residues. Germline CDR1 SGHTA, CDR2 FQGNSA. The CDR3 DNA reads TGTGCCAGCAGCTTAAATTCTTGGGAGGGCTACACCTTC. Protein sequence: CASSLNSWEGYTF.

V usage is TRBV29-1 and J usage is TRBJ1-2; 9 nucleotides agree with TRBD1. The CDR3 totals 12 residues. The germline CDR1 and CDR2 sequences are SQVTM and ANQGSEA. V lost 4 bases to trimming and J lost 8 bases; unmatched junction nucleotides: 5. CDR3 in DNA: TGCAGCGTTGGGGGGACAGGGCGAGGCTACACCTTC. It translates to CSVGGTGRGYTF.

This clone was seen a few times. This rearrangement joins TRBV15 to TRBJ2-2; 7 bases fit TRBD1. V lost 2 bases and J lost 4; bases outside the gene matches: 1. This CDR3 is built from 14 residues. Looked up from germline, CDR1 is LNHNV and CDR2 is YYDKDF (reference sequence). CDR3 sequence: CATSRRDSTGELFF. CDR3 DNA sequence: TGTGCCACCAGCAGAAGGGACAGCACCGGGGAGCTGTTTTTT.

The chain's CDR3 is CSVPGPSGRYEQYF. In DNA, the CDR3 is TGCAGCGTCCCAGGACCTAGTGGCAGGTACGAGCAGTACTTC. V gene TRBV29-1 combines with J gene TRBJ2-7; D is unresolved. This CDR3 contains 14 residues. Trimming took 6 bases from V and 4 from J, leaving 19 bases between them. Germline V gives CDR1 SQVTM, CDR2 ANQGSEA.

This chain links TRBV11-2 with TRBJ1-2, with 7 bases aligning to TRBD1. The V gene end was trimmed by 5 bases and the J gene end by 2 bases; junction bases not matched to a gene: 11. Germline-derived CDR1 and CDR2 are SGHAT and FQNNGV. The CDR3 contains 16 residues. DNA for the CDR3: TGTGCCAGCAGCCCTGGGTTGGGACAGTGGAACTATGGCTACACCTTC. Translation gives CASSPGLGQWNYGYTF.

This clone appeared a single time. The CDR3 loop is CASRSQGTGNQPQHF. In DNA form, the CDR3 reads TGTGCCAGCAGGTCACAGGGTACGGGCAATCAGCCCCAGCATTTT. This chain connects TRBV28 to TRBJ1-5; D might be TRBD1 (6 bases). The germline V gene has CDR1 MDHEN and CDR2 SYDVKM. This CDR3 contains 15 residues. The V gene lost 6 bases and the J gene lost 2 bases, with 14 bases spanning the gap. Full variable domain (rest looked up from reference TRBV28 and TRBJ1-5): DVKVTQSSRYLVKRTGEKVFLECVQDMDHENMFWYRQDPGLGLRLIYFSYDVKMKEKGDIPEGYSVSREKKERFSLILESASTNQTSMYLCASRSQGTGNQPQHFGDGTRLSIL.

The table lists this clone with a count of one. This chain links TRBV27 with TRBJ2-2; D may be TRBD1 (5 bases). The germline V gene encodes CDR1 MNHEY and CDR2 SMNVEV (reference sequence). Trimming removed 4 bases at V and 0 bases at J, with 15 bases between. This CDR3 has 17 residues. CDR3: CASSSISRDANTGELFF. DNA of the CDR3: TGTGCCAGCAGTTCGATTTCCAGGGATGCGAACACCGGGGAGCTGTTTTTT.

This clone was seen a few times. This chain uses TRBV11-2 with TRBJ2-7, with D perhaps being TRBD1 or TRBD2 (6 bases each). The V end lost 0 bases, the J end lost 1 base, and 10 bases lay between the germline ends. Looked up from germline, CDR1 is SGHAT and CDR2 is FQNNGV. The CDR3 has 15 residues. In DNA, the CDR3 is TGTGCCAGCAGCTTAGAGAGGGGGGAGTCCTACGAGCAGTACTTC. This codes for CASSLERGESYEQYF. Filled out from reference TRBV11-2 and TRBJ2-7, the complete variable domain reads EAGVAQSPRYKIIEKRQSVAFWCNPISGHATLYWYQQILGQGPKLLIQFQNNGVVDDSQLPKDRFSAERLKGVDSTLKIQPAKLEDSAVYLCASSLERGESYEQYFGPGTRLTVT.

In its sample, this clone was seen many times. This chain uses TRBV4-3 with TRBJ2-7, with unresolved D. V was clipped by 2 bases and J by 2 bases, with 13 bases between them. The CDR3 loop spans 15 amino acids. Looked up from germline, CDR1 is LGHNA and CDR2 is YSLEER. The CDR3 spells CASSQTAAATYEQYF. CDR3 nucleotides: TGCGCCAGCAGCCAAACGGCCGCAGCCACCTACGAGCAGTACTTC.

The gene calls are TRBV19 and TRBJ1-1, with D perhaps matching TRBD1 (5 bases). V was shortened by 3 bases and J by 1 base, with 9 bases between the two germline ends. The CDR3 runs to 14 residues. CDR1 is LNHDA, CDR2 SQIVND, per germline (reference sequence). The CDR3 DNA sequence: TGTGCCAGTAGTATCATTGGGGGGAACACTGAAGCTTTCTTT. Its translation is CASSIIGGNTEAFF.

The chain recombines TRBV30 with TRBJ2-1; 8 nucleotides align to TRBD1. Germline-derived CDR1 and CDR2 are GTSNPN and SVGIG (reference sequence). Losses at the gene ends were 4 bases for V and 9 bases for J; bases not matched to a gene: 8. The CDR3 is 13 amino acids. The CDR3 is CAWKDREFGEQFF. The CDR3 nucleotides are TGTGCCTGGAAGGACAGGGAGTTCGGTGAGCAGTTCTTC.

This clone came up a few times. V and J are TRBV4-1 and TRBJ1-1, with 7 bases that match TRBD1. This CDR3 is built from 15 residues. The trim removed 3 bases at V and 0 bases at J, leaving 4 bases unmatched. In germline, CDR1 is MGHRA, CDR2 YSYEKL. CDR3 loop: CASSHQQGVNTEAFF. DNA of the CDR3: TGCGCCAGCAGCCATCAGCAGGGGGTGAACACTGAAGCTTTCTTT.